A selection of T cell receptor beta chains follows, all from one sample in a study of regulatory T cells in long-lasting Graves disease. TCRdb called the multiplex PCR reads again in MiXCR, with one record for every CDR3 protein. Of approximately 360,000 distinct CDR3 sequences in the sample, approximately 25% were seen once. The sequencing used peripheral blood mononuclear cells (PBMCs), collected when the disease was refractory, from a patient treated with antithyroid drugs. The receptors originated from a woman between 35 and 50 years old with Graves disease. Each CDR3 is given with its conserved first and last residue. The order of the fields is clone size, V gene, J gene, D gene, CDR3 DNA, CDR3 protein. The D gene is left open where the match is weak. A clone size is listed for some rows: how often the clone was seen (once, few, many), or a class if it is expanded.

size: -; V: TRBV19; J: TRBJ2-2; D: TRBD1; DNA: TGTGCCAGTAGTATGGGGACAGGGGGCACCGGGGAGCTGTTTTTT; CDR3: CASSMGTGGTGELFF
size: once; V: TRBV14; J: TRBJ2-7; D: -; DNA: TGTGCCAGCAGCAGTAATTGGTACGAGCAGTACTTC; CDR3: CASSSNWYEQYF
size: few; V: TRBV7-9; J: TRBJ1-1; D: TRBD1; DNA: TGTGCCAGCAGCCTGACAGGGGAGGACACTGAAGCTTTCTTT; CDR3: CASSLTGEDTEAFF
size: few; V: TRBV29-1; J: TRBJ1-2; D: -; DNA: TGCAGCGTTGCTGTTCCTGACTACACCTTC; CDR3: CSVAVPDYTF
size: many; V: TRBV28; J: TRBJ2-7; D: TRBD2; DNA: TGTGCCAGCAGTTTTTCGACTAGCGGGACCTTCTACGAGCAGTACTTC; CDR3: CASSFSTSGTFYEQYF
size: -; V: TRBV6-1; J: TRBJ1-5; D: -; DNA: TGTGCCAGCAGGGGCGGATTATTAAATACTAATCAGCCCCAGCATTTT; CDR3: CASRGGLLNTNQPQHF
size: many; V: TRBV20-1; J: TRBJ1-2; D: -; DNA: TGCAGTGCTAGAACGGGGACGGGAGATGGCTACACCTTC; CDR3: CSARTGTGDGYTF
size: -; V: TRBV6-1; J: TRBJ1-2; D: TRBD1; DNA: TGTGCCAGCAGCGCAACCGGGACAGGGAACTATGGCTACACCTTC; CDR3: CASSATGTGNYGYTF
size: -; V: TRBV19; J: TRBJ2-1; D: TRBD2; DNA: TGTGCCAGTACAGGGTTCGGGGGGTCCTACAATGAGCAGTTCTTC; CDR3: CASTGFGGSYNEQFF
size: many; V: TRBV6-1; J: TRBJ1-1; D: TRBD1; DNA: TGTGCCAGCAGCTTCACCGCCCCCGGACAGGACGACACTGAAGCTTTCTTT; CDR3: CASSFTAPGQDDTEAFF
size: many; V: TRBV11-3; J: TRBJ2-1; D: -; DNA: TGTGCCAGCAGCCCACGTAACGGGGGCTCCAAACACCACAATGAGCAGTTCTTC; CDR3: CASSPRNGGSKHHNEQFF
size: -; V: TRBV29-1; J: TRBJ2-1; D: -; DNA: TGCAGCGTCGGACGCGAGCAGTTCTTC; CDR3: CSVGREQFF
size: once; V: TRBV28; J: TRBJ2-7; D: TRBD1; DNA: TGTGCCAGTTGGGGACAGGGGACCTACGAGCAGTACTTC; CDR3: CASWGQGTYEQYF
size: once; V: TRBV28; J: TRBJ2-7; D: TRBD1; DNA: TGTGCCAGCAGTTCCTCCGTCGGGACAGGGGACTACGAGCAGTACTTC; CDR3: CASSSSVGTGDYEQYF
size: -; V: TRBV27; J: TRBJ1-2; D: -; DNA: TGTGCCAGCAGTTTAAACAGGGTCGGCTATGGTTACACCTTC; CDR3: CASSLNRVGYGYTF
size: -; V: TRBV5-1; J: TRBJ2-2; D: -; DNA: TGCGCCAGCAGCCCTCCGTGGGCGGCCGGGGAGCTGTTTTTT; CDR3: CASSPPWAAGELFF